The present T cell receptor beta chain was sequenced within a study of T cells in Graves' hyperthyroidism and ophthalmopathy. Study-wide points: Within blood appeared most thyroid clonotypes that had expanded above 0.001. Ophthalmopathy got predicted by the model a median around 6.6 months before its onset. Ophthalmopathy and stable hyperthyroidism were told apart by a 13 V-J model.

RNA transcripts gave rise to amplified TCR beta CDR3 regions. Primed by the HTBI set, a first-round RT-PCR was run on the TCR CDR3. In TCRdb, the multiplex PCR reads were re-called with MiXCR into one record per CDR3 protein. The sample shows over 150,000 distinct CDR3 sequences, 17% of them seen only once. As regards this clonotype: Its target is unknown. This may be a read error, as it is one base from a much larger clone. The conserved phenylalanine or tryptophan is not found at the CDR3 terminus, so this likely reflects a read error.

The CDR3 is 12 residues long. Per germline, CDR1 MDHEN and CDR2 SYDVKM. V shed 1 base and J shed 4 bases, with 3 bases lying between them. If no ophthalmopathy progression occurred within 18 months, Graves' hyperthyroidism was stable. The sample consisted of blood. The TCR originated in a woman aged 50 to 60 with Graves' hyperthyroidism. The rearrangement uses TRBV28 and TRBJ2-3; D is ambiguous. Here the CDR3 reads CASSLLSDTQYI. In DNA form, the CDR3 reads TGTGCCAGCAGTTTATTATCAGATACGCAGTATATT.